This TCR beta chain was recorded in a study of blood T cell repertoires in COVID-19. Study-wide context: Acute and convalescent COVID-19 specimens originated in the United States, Italy and Spain. From T cells, B-cell-depleted T cells, or PBMCs came the material, which was cDNA or gDNA.

As processed by the authors: Reference gene primers were amplified, and this amplification served to estimate nucleated cell counts. Sequenced by immunoSEQ multiplex PCR; TCRdb stores in-frame clones only, minus some. V and J calls and clone size are given by that table; D and trimming were obtained from the DNA. The table lists 90,000 to 130,000 clones, about four fifths of them singletons. This clone came up once. CDR1 KGHSH and CDR2 LQKENI come from the germline V gene. With 3 bases removed from V and 5 bases from J, the gap between germline ends came to 16 bases. The CDR3 sequence is 15 residues long.

The gene calls are TRBV18 and TRBJ1-2, with D maybe TRBD1 (5 bases). The receptor's source is a woman aged 70-85 years with acute or convalescent COVID-19. The sequenced sample consisted of peripheral blood. The CDR3 DNA reads as TGTGCCAGCTCACCCTCGGAAGGGGCCCGTTATGGCTACACCTTC. This translates into CASSPSEGARYGYTF.